The 23 T cell receptor beta chains below were found in one sample sequenced in a study of blood T cell repertoires in COVID-19. Assay used: immunoSEQ multiplex PCR; TCRdb lists only in-frame clones, some missing. The data hold approximately 68,000 clones, with roughly 84% observed a single time. Sequenced material: peripheral blood. The receptors come from a woman aged 55-75 years with acute or convalescent COVID-19.

A few counts support this clone. The chain joins TRBV18 to TRBJ1-5; 12 bases are shared with TRBD1. Germline lookup yields CDR1 KGHSH and CDR2 LQKENI. Unmatched junction bases numbered 4, after V lost 2 bases and J lost 8 bases. CDR3 size: 15 residues. The CDR3 here is CASSPGTGGGEPQHF. In DNA, the CDR3 is TGTGCCAGCTCACCAGGGACAGGGGGCGGAGAGCCCCAGCATTTT.

The genes are TRBV6-1 and TRBJ1-4; D is unclear. This CDR3 spans 13 amino acids. The germline V and J ends were trimmed by 6 bases and 8 bases, with 13 bases remaining between them. CDR1 and CDR2 from the germline V gene are MNHNS and SASEGT. As DNA, the CDR3 is TGTGCCAGCAGCCCCAAAGAAGCGGAAAAACTGTTTTTT. Amino acids: CASSPKEAEKLFF.

This clone was observed a single time. V and J are TRBV5-1 and TRBJ1-4; D gene ambiguous. The CDR3 contains 11 residues. With 6 bases removed from V and 6 bases from J, the gap between germline ends came to 6 bases. CDR1 is SGHRS and CDR2 is YFSETQ in the germline V gene. The CDR3: CASKGDEKLFF. In nucleotides, the CDR3 is TGCGCCAGCAAGGGAGATGAAAAACTGTTTTTT. The full variable domain, rest sourced from reference TRBV5-1 and TRBJ1-4, is KAGVTQTPRYLIKTRGQQVTLSCSPISGHRSVSWYQQTPGQGLQFLFEYFSETQRNKGNFPGRFSGRQFSNSRSEMNVSTLELGDSALYLCASKGDEKLFFGSGTQLSVL.

The rearrangement links TRBV6-5 to TRBJ2-7; TRBD2 is a possible D gene (5 bases). This CDR3 contains 15 residues. V lost 0 bases, J lost 6 bases, and 15 bases lay in between. CDR1 and CDR2 from the germline V gene are MNHEY and SVGAGI. The CDR3 nucleotides are TGTGCCAGCAGTTACTCCCCCTACTCGGGGAGCGAGCAGTACTTC. As protein: CASSYSPYSGSEQYF.

V gene TRBV7-9 combines with J gene TRBJ2-7; TRBD2 matches at 12 bases. This CDR3 contains 14 residues. Per germline, CDR1 SEHNR and CDR2 FQNEAQ (reference sequence). The V gene end was trimmed by 6 bases and the J gene end by 7 bases; junction bases not matched to a gene: 7. Here the CDR3 reads CASSSSGGADEQYF. DNA for the CDR3: TGTGCCAGCAGTTCTAGCGGGGGGGCCGATGAGCAGTACTTC.

This clone appeared a single time. The gene calls are TRBV27 and TRBJ2-1; 7 bases agree with TRBD2. CDR1 is MNHEY and CDR2 is SMNVEV in the germline V gene (reference sequence). The CDR3 runs 18 residues. V lost 3 bases, J lost 4 bases, and 15 bases stayed unmatched. This chain's CDR3 is CASSLSPQAGMGYNEQFF. The CDR3 DNA is TGTGCCAGCAGTTTGTCCCCCCAAGCGGGGATGGGATACAATGAGCAGTTCTTC.

The rearrangement joins TRBV3-1 (or the pseudogene TRBV3-2) to TRBJ1-2, with 8 bases that match TRBD1. The germline V gene has CDR1 LGHDT and CDR2 YNNKEL (reference sequence). V lost 3 bases and J lost 4; bases outside the gene matches: 16. The CDR3 is 18 amino acids. CDR3 nucleotide sequence: TGTGCCAGCAGCCAGGCACAGGGGGGACGCTACTCTAGCTATGGCTACACCTTC. This encodes CASSQAQGGRYSSYGYTF.

The chain is built from TRBV5-4 and TRBJ1-1; possible D gene TRBD1, 6 bases. V was pared by 5 bases and J by 3 bases, with 14 bases between. The CDR3 totals 14 residues. From germline, CDR1 is SGHNT and CDR2 YYREEE (reference sequence). CDR3 region: CASSPQGWDTEAFF. Here the CDR3 DNA reads TGTGCCAGCAGTCCACAGGGATGGGACACTGAAGCTTTCTTT.

CDR3 protein: CATSGVGGADNEKLFF. Here the CDR3 DNA reads TGTGCCACCAGCGGGGTAGGGGGCGCCGATAATGAAAAACTGTTTTTT. The rearrangement uses TRBV15 and TRBJ1-4; 7 bases map to TRBD1. V was pared by 5 bases and J by 4 bases, with 10 bases of the junction left unmatched. In germline, CDR1 is LNHNV, CDR2 YYDKDF (reference sequence). There are 16 residues in the CDR3.

This clone came up a few times. The gene calls are TRBV5-5 and TRBJ1-6, with a tentative D call TRBD1 (6 bases). Germline loops: CDR1 SGHKS, CDR2 YYEKEE (reference sequence). Trimming pared 0 bases from V and 6 bases from J, leaving 22 bases between. The CDR3 is 19 residues long. CDR3 residues: CASSLVGAGVSFRNSPLHF. DNA for the CDR3: TGTGCCAGCAGCTTGGTGGGGGCTGGGGTCTCCTTTCGTAATTCACCCCTCCACTTT.

This rearrangement joins TRBV5-1 to TRBJ2-2; 8 bases fit TRBD2. Per the germline V gene, CDR1 is SGHRS and CDR2 is YFSETQ. V shed 5 bases, J shed 7 bases, and the junction held 10 bases outside the gene matches. The CDR3 extends over 15 amino acids. This CDR3 reads CASRTIRGGNGELFF. In DNA, the CDR3 is TGCGCCAGCAGGACAATCCGGGGGGGAAACGGGGAGCTGTTTTTT.

This clone appeared a single time. The chain uses TRBV5-1 and TRBJ2-5, with 13 bases lining up with TRBD2. Trimming removed 0 bases from V and 3 bases from J; junction bases left unmatched: 2. This CDR3 has 16 residues. In germline, CDR1 is SGHRS, CDR2 YFSETQ. CDR3 region: CASSLGGTSGEETQYF. The CDR3 region has the DNA TGCGCCAGCAGCTTGGGAGGGACTAGCGGGGAAGAGACCCAGTACTTC. Filled out from reference TRBV5-1 and TRBJ2-5, the complete variable domain reads KAGVTQTPRYLIKTRGQQVTLSCSPISGHRSVSWYQQTPGQGLQFLFEYFSETQRNKGNFPGRFSGRQFSNSRSEMNVSTLELGDSALYLCASSLGGTSGEETQYFGPGTRLLVL.

The J gene is TRBJ1-5, the V gene TRBV18; the D is unclear. Germline loops: CDR1 KGHSH, CDR2 LQKENI. V was shortened by 2 bases and J by 0 bases, with 8 bases between the two germline ends. The CDR3 runs to 15 residues. The CDR3 region has the DNA TGTGCCAGCTCACCAAACACCAATAGCAATCAGCCCCAGCATTTT. The encoded protein is CASSPNTNSNQPQHF.

The rearrangement links TRBV5-1 to TRBJ2-2; 8 bases match TRBD1. The length of the CDR3 is 16 residues. The V gene's germline CDR1 is SGHRS and CDR2 YFSETQ. J gave up 2 bases and V 0 bases, and 3 bases lay outside the gene matches. CDR3 DNA: TGCGCCAGCAGCTTGGGGGACAGGAGAAACACCGGGGAGCTGTTTTTT. Protein: CASSLGDRRNTGELFF.

This chain joins TRBV10-3 and TRBJ2-2; tentative D call: TRBD1 (6 bases). This CDR3 contains 14 residues. Per the germline V gene, CDR1 is ENHRY and CDR2 is SYGVKD. The ends were cut back, 8 bases at V and 4 bases at J, with 14 bases in the middle. The CDR3, as DNA: TGTGCCATCGGCCTGACAGGCCCCACCGGGGAGCTGTTTTTT. This gives the protein CAIGLTGPTGELFF.

The chain joins TRBV30 to TRBJ2-1, with D perhaps TRBD2 (5 bases). With 5 bases removed from V and 2 bases from J, the gap between germline ends came to 16 bases. CDR3 length: 15 residues. The V gene's germline CDR1 is GTSNPN and CDR2 SVGIG (reference sequence). The CDR3 is CAWRRTPSPYNEQFF. CDR3 sequence (DNA): TGTGCCTGGCGGCGGACCCCTAGCCCCTACAATGAGCAGTTCTTC.

This clone appeared a single time. This sequence joins TRBV6-5 and TRBJ1-2; no reliable D call. Germline CDR1 and CDR2: MNHEY and SVGAGI. CDR3 length: 15 amino acids. Trimming removed 5 bases at V and 4 bases at J, with 17 bases between. CDR3 nucleotides: TGTGCCAGCAGTCCAATTCAACAGACGGCCTATGGCTACACCTTC. Its translation is CASSPIQQTAYGYTF.

V gene TRBV24-1 combines with J gene TRBJ2-6, with D possibly being TRBD2 (5 bases). The V end lost 6 bases, the J end lost 0 bases, and 14 bases lay between the germline ends. Germline values: CDR1 KGHDR, CDR2 SFDVKD. There are 17 residues in the CDR3. CDR3 loop: CATSPRTGLSGANVLTF. The DNA for the CDR3 is TGTGCCACCAGTCCACGGACTGGCCTCTCTGGGGCCAACGTCCTGACTTTC.

This clone was found a few times. The rearrangement uses TRBV6-5 and TRBJ1-2; TRBD1 might be the D (6 bases). Germline CDR1 reads MNHEY; CDR2 reads SVGAGI. CDR3 size: 13 residues. The V end was cut by 6 bases, the J end by 3 bases, with 11 bases between. Here the CDR3 DNA reads TGTGCCAGCAGCTCAGGGGTTGACTATGGCTACACCTTC. It yields the protein CASSSGVDYGYTF.

This clone is a singleton in its sample. The V gene is TRBV7-2, the J gene TRBJ2-1; D is perhaps TRBD1 (6 bases). The ends were cut back, 1 base at V and 3 bases at J, with 16 bases in the middle. Looked up from germline, CDR1 is SGHTA and CDR2 is FQGNSA. This CDR3 is 17 amino acids long. The CDR3 here is CASSLETPTGYYNEQFF. The CDR3 coding sequence is TGTGCCAGCAGCTTAGAGACCCCGACAGGTTACTACAATGAGCAGTTCTTC.

In its sample, this clone was seen a few times. This chain links TRBV7-6 with TRBJ2-7; D not certain. With 5 bases removed from V and 2 bases from J, the gap between germline ends came to 13 bases. From germline, CDR1 is SGHVS and CDR2 FNYEAQ. The CDR3 runs 14 residues. CDR3 in DNA: TGTGCCAGCAGCCCTGCGGAGAGCCCCTACGAGCAGTACTTC. It codes for CASSPAESPYEQYF. Variable domain in full (rest from reference TRBV7-6 and TRBJ2-7): GAGVSQSPRYKVTKRGQDVALRCDPISGHVSLYWYRQALGQGPEFLTYFNYEAQQDKSGLPNDRFSAERPEGSISTLTIQRTEQRDSAMYRCASSPAESPYEQYFGPGTRLTVT.

This rearrangement joins TRBV19 to TRBJ1-4; D might be TRBD1 (5 bases). The CDR3 extends over 13 amino acids. V lost 6 bases and J 8 bases, leaving 13 bases between the germline ends. Germline-derived CDR1 and CDR2 are LNHDA and SQIVND (reference sequence). In nucleotides, the CDR3 is TGTGCCAGTAGAGACAGATGGGGCGAAAAACTGTTTTTT. Protein sequence: CASRDRWGEKLFF.

J is TRBJ2-1 and V is TRBV30; TRBD1 aligns across 8 bases. CDR3 size: 17 residues. Germline CDR1 is GTSNPN and CDR2 is SVGIG (reference sequence). Trimming removed 3 bases from V and 3 bases from J; junction bases left unmatched: 13. The CDR3 DNA reads TGTGCCTGGAGGGACCAGAAGACAGGGGCCGTCTACAATGAGCAGTTCTTC. Translating gives CAWRDQKTGAVYNEQFF. Using reference TRBV30 and TRBJ2-1 for the parts outside the CDR3, the full variable domain is SQTIHQWPATLVQPVGSPLSLECTVEGTSNPNLYWYRQAAGRGLQLLFYSVGIGQISSEVPQNLSASRPQDRQFILSSKKLLLSDSGFYLCAWRDQKTGAVYNEQFFGPGTRLTVL.